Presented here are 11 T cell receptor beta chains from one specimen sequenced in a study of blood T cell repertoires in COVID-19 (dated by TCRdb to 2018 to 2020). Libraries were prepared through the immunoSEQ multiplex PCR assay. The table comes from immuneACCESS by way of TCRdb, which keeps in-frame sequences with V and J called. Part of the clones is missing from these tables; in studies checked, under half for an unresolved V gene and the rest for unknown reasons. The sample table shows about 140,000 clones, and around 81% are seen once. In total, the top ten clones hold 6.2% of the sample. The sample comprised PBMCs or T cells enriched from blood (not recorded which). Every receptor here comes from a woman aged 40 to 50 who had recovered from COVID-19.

The CDR3 loop is CASSQREEAFF. DNA for the CDR3: TGTGCCAGCAGCCAACGGGAAGAAGCTTTCTTT. The V gene is TRBV5-6, the J gene TRBJ1-1; D remains unclear. CDR1 and CDR2 from the germline V gene are SGHDT and YYEEEE. V gave up 4 bases and J gave up 8 bases, with 9 bases separating them. This CDR3 region has 11 residues. Variable domain in full (rest from reference TRBV5-6 and TRBJ1-1): DAGVTQSPTHLIKTRGQQVTLRCSPKSGHDTVSWYQQALGQGPQFIFQYYEEEERQRGNFPDRFSGHQFPNYSSELNVNALLLGDSALYLCASSQREEAFFGQGTRLTVV.

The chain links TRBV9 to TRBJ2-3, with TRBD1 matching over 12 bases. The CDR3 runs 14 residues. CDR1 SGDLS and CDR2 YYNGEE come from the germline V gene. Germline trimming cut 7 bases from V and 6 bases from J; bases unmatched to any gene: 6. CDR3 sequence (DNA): TGTGCCAGCTCCGGGACAGGGGGCTCGGATACGCAGTATTTT. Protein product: CASSGTGGSDTQYF.

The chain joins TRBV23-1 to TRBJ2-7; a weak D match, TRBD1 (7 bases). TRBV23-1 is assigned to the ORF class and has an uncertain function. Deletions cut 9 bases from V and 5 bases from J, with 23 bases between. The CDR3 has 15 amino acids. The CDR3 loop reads CASLTWAGGPHEQYF. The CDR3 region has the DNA TGCGCCAGTTTGACGTGGGCAGGGGGGCCCCACGAGCAGTACTTC.

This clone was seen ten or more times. CDR3 DNA sequence: TGTGCCAGCAGCCAAGTAGCGGGAGGCCCGGACGAGCAGTACTTC. Translating it yields CASSQVAGGPDEQYF. The chain is built from TRBV4-2 and TRBJ2-7; 10 nucleotides agree with TRBD2. The CDR3 spans 15 residues. Per the germline V gene, CDR1 is LGHNA and CDR2 is YNFKEQ. V was clipped by 1 base and J by 5 bases; unmatched bases: 5.

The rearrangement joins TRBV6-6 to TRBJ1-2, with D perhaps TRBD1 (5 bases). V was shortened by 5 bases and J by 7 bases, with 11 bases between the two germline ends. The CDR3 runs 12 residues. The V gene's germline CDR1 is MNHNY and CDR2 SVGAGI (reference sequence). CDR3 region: CASSKGAVGYTF. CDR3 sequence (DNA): TGTGCCAGCAGTAAAGGGGCCGTTGGCTACACCTTC.

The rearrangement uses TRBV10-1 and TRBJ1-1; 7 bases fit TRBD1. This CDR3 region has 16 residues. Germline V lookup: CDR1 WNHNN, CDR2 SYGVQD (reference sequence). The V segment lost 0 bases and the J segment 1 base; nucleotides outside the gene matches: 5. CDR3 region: CASSESLRTGNTEAFF. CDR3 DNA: TGCGCCAGCAGTGAGTCCCTCCGGACAGGGAACACTGAAGCTTTCTTT.

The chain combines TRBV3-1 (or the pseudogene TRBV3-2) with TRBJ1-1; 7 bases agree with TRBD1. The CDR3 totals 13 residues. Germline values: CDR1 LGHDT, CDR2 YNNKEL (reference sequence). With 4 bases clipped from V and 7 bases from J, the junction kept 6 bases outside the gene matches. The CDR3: CASSPSTGVEAFF. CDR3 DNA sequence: TGTGCCAGCAGCCCGAGTACAGGGGTTGAAGCTTTCTTT.

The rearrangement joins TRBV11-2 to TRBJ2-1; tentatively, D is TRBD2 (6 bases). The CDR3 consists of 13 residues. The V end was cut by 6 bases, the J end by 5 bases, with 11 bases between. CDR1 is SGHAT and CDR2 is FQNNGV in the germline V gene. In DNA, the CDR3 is TGTGCCAGCAGTAGTAGGAGGGACAATGAGCAGTTCTTC. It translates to CASSSRRDNEQFF.

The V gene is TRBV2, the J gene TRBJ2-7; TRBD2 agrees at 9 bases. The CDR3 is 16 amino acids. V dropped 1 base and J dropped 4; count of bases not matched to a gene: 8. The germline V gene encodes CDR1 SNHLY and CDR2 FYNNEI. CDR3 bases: TGTGCCAGCAGTGAAGAGCGGGGGGTTGTGGGGTACGAGCAGTACTTC. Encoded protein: CASSEERGVVGYEQYF.

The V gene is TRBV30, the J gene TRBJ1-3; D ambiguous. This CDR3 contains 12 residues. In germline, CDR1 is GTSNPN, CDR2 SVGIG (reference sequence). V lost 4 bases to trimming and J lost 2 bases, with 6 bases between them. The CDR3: CAWISAGNTIYF. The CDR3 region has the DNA TGTGCCTGGATTTCTGCTGGAAACACCATATATTTT.

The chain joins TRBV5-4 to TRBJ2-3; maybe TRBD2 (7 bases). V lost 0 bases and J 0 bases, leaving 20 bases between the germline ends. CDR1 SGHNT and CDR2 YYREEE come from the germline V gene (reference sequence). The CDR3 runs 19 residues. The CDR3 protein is CASSLGVGRGGESTDTQYF. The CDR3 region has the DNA TGTGCCAGCAGCTTGGGAGTGGGGAGGGGGGGCGAGAGCACAGATACGCAGTATTTT.